This T cell receptor (beta chain) was obtained from a study of blood T cell repertoires in COVID-19. Study overall: Acute and convalescent COVID-19 specimens originated in the United States, Italy and Spain. T cells, B-cell-depleted T cells, or PBMCs provided the cDNA or gDNA that served as material.

V lost 4 bases and J 9 bases, leaving 16 bases between the germline ends. The CDR3 extends over 14 amino acids. Seattle-derived patients entered the study during active infection and were followed longitudinally. Original analysis: Reference gene primer amplification in the assay estimated nucleated cell counts. Assay used: immunoSEQ multiplex PCR; TCRdb lists only in-frame clones, some missing. D and trimming were read from the DNA, whereas the V and J calls and clone size are those reported in that table. The sample has more than 200,000 clones; 70% to 90% are singletons. The chain carries TRBV23-1 and TRBJ1-5, with D possibly being TRBD1 (5 bases). TRBV23-1 carries the ORF label, with uncertain function. Sequenced input: peripheral blood. The TCR comes from a woman under 40 with COVID-19, enrolled during active disease. CDR3 loop: CASSLIRARGPQHF. Here the CDR3 DNA reads TGCGCCAGCAGTCTAATAAGGGCTAGGGGGCCCCAGCATTTT.